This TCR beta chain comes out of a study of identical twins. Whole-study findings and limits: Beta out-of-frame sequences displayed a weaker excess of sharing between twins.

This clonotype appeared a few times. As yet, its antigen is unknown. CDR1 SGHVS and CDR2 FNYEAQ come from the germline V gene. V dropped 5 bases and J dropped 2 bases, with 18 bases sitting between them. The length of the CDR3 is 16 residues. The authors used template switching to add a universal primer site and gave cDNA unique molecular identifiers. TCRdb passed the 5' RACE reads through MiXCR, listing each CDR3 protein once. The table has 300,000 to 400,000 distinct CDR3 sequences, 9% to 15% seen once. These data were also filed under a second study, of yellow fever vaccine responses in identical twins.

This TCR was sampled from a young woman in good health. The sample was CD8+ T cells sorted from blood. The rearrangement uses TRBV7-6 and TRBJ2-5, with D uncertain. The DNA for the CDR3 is TGTGCCAGCAGCGCCTACCCTATGGACGGTCAAGAGACCCAGTACTTC. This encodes CASSAYPMDGQETQYF.